This is a list of T cell receptor beta chains from one sample in a study of PD-1 blockade in classical Hodgkin lymphoma. Libraries were prepared by immunoSEQ multiplex PCR; TCRdb keeps only in-frame clonotypes and omits some of them. The table lists about 45,000 clones, around 72% of them singletons. The sample in question was peripheral blood mononuclear cells (PBMCs), obtained before the second cycle of nivolumab. The receptors were sampled from a human donor with classical Hodgkin lymphoma. Both conserved end residues are part of each CDR3. D genes are given only for firm matches. Clone size is stated in some rows and not others, as once, few, many or a class when expanded.

>-|TRBV11-1|TRBD1|TRBJ2-7
CASSWGTGSYEQYF
TGTGCCAGCAGCTGGGGGACAGGCTCCTACGAGCAGTACTTC
>-|TRBV27|-|TRBJ2-3
CASSLRQSTDTQYF
TGTGCCAGCAGTCTCCGACAGAGCACAGATACGCAGTATTTT
>-|TRBV27|TRBD1|TRBJ2-7
CASSPYRGSYEQYF
TGTGCCAGCAGCCCATACAGGGGCTCCTACGAGCAGTACTTC
>-|TRBV6-5|-|TRBJ1-3
CASSYSLRSSGNTIYF
TGTGCCAGCAGTTACTCGTTAAGATCCTCTGGAAACACCATATATTTT
>few|TRBV5-1|-|TRBJ2-7
CASSSGSSYEQYF
TGCGCCAGCAGCTCTGGGAGCTCCTACGAGCAGTACTTC
>-|TRBV4-1|-|TRBJ1-1
CASSQDEGRWGSEAFF
TGCGCCAGCAGCCAAGATGAGGGACGGTGGGGGTCTGAAGCTTTCTTT
>-|TRBV9|TRBD1|TRBJ2-7
CASSAGTGSDGQYF
TGTGCCAGCAGTGCCGGGACAGGGAGCGACGGGCAGTACTTC
>-|TRBV7-9|TRBD2|TRBJ2-3
CASSRGASGPTDTQYF
TGTGCCAGCAGCCGTGGCGCTAGCGGGCCCACAGATACGCAGTATTTT
>once|TRBV2|TRBD1|TRBJ1-3
CASSSPQWTGGLDTIYF
TGTGCCAGCAGTTCGCCTCAATGGACAGGGGGCCTCGACACCATATATTTT
>-|TRBV13|TRBD1|TRBJ2-4
CASSLSPDRRLQYF
TGTGCCAGCAGCTTAAGCCCGGACAGGAGACTACAGTACTTC
>-|TRBV9|TRBD1|TRBJ1-4
CASSPQGVATNEKLFF
TGTGCCAGCAGCCCACAGGGGGTTGCAACTAATGAAAAACTGTTTTTT
>once|TRBV5-5|-|TRBJ1-5
CASSLDLGYQPQHF
TGTGCCAGCAGCTTGGATCTTGGCTATCAGCCCCAGCATTTT
>few|TRBV9|TRBD1|TRBJ2-7
CASSETGEDEQYF
TGTGCCAGCAGCGAGACAGGGGAGGACGAGCAGTACTTC
>once|TRBV9|TRBD1|TRBJ1-1
CASSSGQTSNTEAFF
TGTGCCAGCAGCTCGGGACAGACCTCGAACACTGAAGCTTTCTTT
>-|TRBV7-9|TRBD2|TRBJ2-7
CASSLEDSGRDEQYF
TGTGCCAGCAGCTTAGAGGATAGCGGGAGGGACGAGCAGTACTTC
>-|TRBV30|-|TRBJ1-2
CAWSGTGGGYTF
TGTGCCTGGAGTGGGACTGGGGGTGGCTACACCTTC
>-|TRBV15|-|TRBJ1-5
CATSRDRVGARQPQHF
TGTGCCACCAGCAGAGATCGGGTGGGGGCTCGGCAGCCCCAGCATTTT
>-|TRBV18|-|TRBJ2-3
CASSSGTPLRGDTQYF
TGTGCCAGCTCATCCGGGACTCCCCTACGAGGAGATACGCAGTATTTT
>medium-sized|TRBV28|-|TRBJ1-6
CASSWTGGNSPLHF
TGTGCCAGCAGTTGGACTGGAGGTAATTCACCCCTCCACTTT
>-|TRBV9|-|TRBJ1-6
CASSPFATDSPLHF
TGTGCCAGCAGTCCCTTCGCGACCGATTCACCCCTCCACTTT
>-|TRBV27|TRBD1|TRBJ1-2
CASSALNVKTGTSHPHYGYTF
TGTGCCAGCAGTGCTCTTAATGTTAAGACAGGGACATCCCACCCCCATTATGGCTACACCTTC
>-|TRBV9|-|TRBJ2-4
CASSASIGTHGTKNIQYF
TGTGCCAGCAGCGCAAGTATAGGGACCCACGGGACCAAAAACATTCAGTACTTC
>few|TRBV30|-|TRBJ2-2
CAWSNKLGGNTGELFF
TGTGCCTGGAGTAACAAACTAGGGGGGAACACCGGGGAGCTGTTTTTT
>-|TRBV7-6|-|TRBJ2-3
CASSLGSGYTDTQYF
TGTGCCAGCAGCTTAGGTTCGGGCTACACAGATACGCAGTATTTT
>-|TRBV2|TRBD2|TRBJ2-7
CASPRTSGGYLTYEQYF
TGTGCCAGCCCCAGGACTAGCGGGGGATACCTAACCTACGAGCAGTACTTC
>-|TRBV10-3|-|TRBJ1-2
CATRKEGYGYTF
TGTGCCACTAGGAAAGAGGGCTATGGCTACACCTTC
>-|TRBV13|-|TRBJ1-2
CASSRPQAANYGYTF
TGTGCCAGCAGCAGGCCACAGGCTGCTAACTATGGCTACACCTTC
>-|TRBV6-1|-|TRBJ2-1
CASSEAGRREQFF
TGTGCCAGCAGTGAAGCGGGGCGAAGGGAGCAGTTCTTC
>few|TRBV7-8|TRBD1|TRBJ2-7
CASSLAGQGREQYF
TGTGCCAGCAGCCTGGCCGGACAGGGGCGCGAGCAGTACTTC
>-|TRBV30|-|TRBJ1-2
CAWMLFSGGYTF
TGTGCCTGGATGTTATTCTCGGGGGGCTACACCTTC
>few|TRBV10-3|TRBD1|TRBJ2-5
CAISATGEQETQYF
TGTGCCATCAGTGCGACAGGGGAGCAAGAGACCCAGTACTTC
>once|TRBV7-7|TRBD2|TRBJ2-7
CASSPGTSFGLEQYF
TGTGCTAGCAGCCCCGGGACTAGCTTCGGGCTCGAGCAGTACTTC
>-|TRBV5-8|TRBD1|TRBJ1-2
CASSLFVIRTGESYGYTF
TGTGCCAGCAGCTTGTTTGTGATTCGGACAGGGGAGAGCTATGGCTACACCTTC
>-|TRBV30|-|TRBJ2-7
CAWSQKEKGTYEQYF
TGTGCCTGGAGTCAGAAGGAAAAGGGCACCTACGAGCAGTACTTC
>medium-sized|TRBV5-4|-|TRBJ1-2
CASSLWTDYGYTF
TGTGCCAGCAGCTTATGGACGGATTATGGCTACACCTTC
>medium-sized|TRBV28|TRBD1|TRBJ2-7
CASSQRQGAYEQYF
TGTGCCAGCAGCCAAAGACAGGGGGCGTATGAGCAGTACTTC
>-|TRBV30|-|TRBJ1-1
CAWSRRNTEAFF
TGTGCCTGGAGTAGGCGGAACACTGAAGCTTTCTTT
>-|TRBV10-3|TRBD1|TRBJ2-6
CAISESGQVVRSGANVLTF
TGTGCCATCAGTGAGTCTGGACAGGTCGTCCGCTCTGGGGCCAACGTCCTGACTTTC
>-|TRBV13|TRBD2|TRBJ2-5
CASSTGTSGRNLQETQYF
TGTGCCAGCAGCACCGGGACTAGCGGGAGGAACCTCCAAGAGACCCAGTACTTC
>-|TRBV5-1|-|TRBJ2-3
CASSLEGISTDTQYF
TGCGCCAGCAGCTTGGAGGGGATAAGCACAGATACGCAGTATTTT
>-|TRBV6-6|-|TRBJ1-2
CASSYSNIEGYTF
TGTGCCAGCAGTTACTCGAACATCGAGGGCTACACCTTC
>-|TRBV13|TRBD1|TRBJ2-5
CASSDDREQETQYF
TGTGCCAGCAGCGACGACAGGGAACAAGAGACCCAGTACTTC
>-|TRBV4-2|-|TRBJ1-3
CASSQVGGGFYGNTIYF
TGTGCCAGCAGCCAAGTGGGAGGGGGGTTCTATGGAAACACCATATATTTT
>-|TRBV5-4|-|TRBJ1-2
CASSSEPTVYANYGYTF
TGTGCCAGCAGCTCCGAACCGACAGTTTACGCTAACTATGGCTACACCTTC
>-|TRBV14|TRBD1|TRBJ1-2
CASSLTGRYGYTF
TGTGCCAGCAGCCTGACAGGGCGGTATGGCTACACCTTC
>-|TRBV6-5|-|TRBJ1-2
CASSYGGAWGYTF
TGTGCCAGCAGTTATGGGGGGGCCTGGGGCTACACCTTC
>once|TRBV19|-|TRBJ2-3
CASSTIRTRGTDTQYF
TGTGCCAGTAGTACTATCAGGACACGAGGCACAGATACGCAGTATTTT
>-|TRBV28|TRBD1|TRBJ1-1
CASSLTGASTEAFF
TGTGCCAGCAGTCTTACAGGGGCGAGCACTGAAGCTTTCTTT
>many|TRBV4-1|-|TRBJ1-5
CASSQEERTPGPQHF
TGCGCCAGCAGCCAAGAAGAAAGGACCCCAGGGCCCCAGCATTTT
>-|TRBV29-1|-|TRBJ1-2
CSVESPGLNGYTF
TGCAGCGTTGAATCTCCAGGGTTAAATGGCTACACCTTC
>-|TRBV27|-|TRBJ1-2
CASSFGTSGYGYTF
TGTGCCAGCAGTTTCGGGACGTCCGGCTATGGCTACACCTTC
>-|TRBV30|-|TRBJ2-7
CAWSVAGVVDF
TGTGCCTGGAGTGTCGCTGGGGTGGTGGACTTC
>-|TRBV7-9|-|TRBJ1-5
CASSLGQTVNQPQHF
TGTGCCAGCAGCTTAGGACAGACGGTTAATCAGCCCCAGCATTTT